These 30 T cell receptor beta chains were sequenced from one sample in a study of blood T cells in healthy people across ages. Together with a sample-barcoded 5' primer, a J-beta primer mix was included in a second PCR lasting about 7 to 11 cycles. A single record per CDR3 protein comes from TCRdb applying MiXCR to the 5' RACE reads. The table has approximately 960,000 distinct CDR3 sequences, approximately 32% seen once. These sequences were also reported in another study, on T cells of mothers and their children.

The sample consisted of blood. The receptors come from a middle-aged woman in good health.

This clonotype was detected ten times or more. CDR3 sequence (DNA): TGCGCCAGCAGCCAGGAACCGGACAGCTTCTATGGCTACACCTTC. It is translated as CASSQEPDSFYGYTF. The J gene is TRBJ1-2, the V gene TRBV4-3, with TRBD1 as a possible D gene (6 bases). The V and J ends lost 3 bases and 4 bases respectively, with 15 bases between them. From germline, CDR1 is LGHNA and CDR2 YSLEER. CDR3 length: 15 residues.

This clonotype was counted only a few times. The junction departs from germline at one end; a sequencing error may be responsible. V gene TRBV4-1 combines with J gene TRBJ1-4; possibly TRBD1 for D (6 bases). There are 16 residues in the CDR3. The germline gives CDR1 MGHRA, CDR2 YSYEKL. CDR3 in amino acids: CASSQDQRGQVEKRFF. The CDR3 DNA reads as TGCGCCAGCAGCCAAGATCAACGGGGGCAGGTTGAAAAACGGTTTTTT.

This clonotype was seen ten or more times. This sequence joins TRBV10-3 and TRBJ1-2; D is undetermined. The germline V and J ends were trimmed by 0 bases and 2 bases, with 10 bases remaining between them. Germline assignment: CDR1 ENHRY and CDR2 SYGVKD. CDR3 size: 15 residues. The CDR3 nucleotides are TGTGCCATCAGTGAGTCGGAAAAGGGAAACTATGGCTACACCTTC. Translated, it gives CAISESEKGNYGYTF.

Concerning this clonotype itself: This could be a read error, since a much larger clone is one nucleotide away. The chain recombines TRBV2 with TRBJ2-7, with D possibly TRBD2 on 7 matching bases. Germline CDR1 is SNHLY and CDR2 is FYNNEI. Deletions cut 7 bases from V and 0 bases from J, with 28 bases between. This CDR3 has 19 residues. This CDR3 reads CASISRRGGRRLGSYEQYF. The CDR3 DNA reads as TGTGCCAGCATTAGTAGGAGGGGGGGCCGACGGCTGGGCTCCTACGAGCAGTACTTC.

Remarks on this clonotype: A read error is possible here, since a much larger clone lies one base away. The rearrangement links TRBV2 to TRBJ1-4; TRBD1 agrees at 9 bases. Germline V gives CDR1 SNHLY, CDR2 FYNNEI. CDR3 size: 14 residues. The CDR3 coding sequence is TGTGCCAGCAGCAGGGGACAGGGTACCCAAAAACGGTTTTTT. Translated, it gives CASSRGQGTQKRFF.

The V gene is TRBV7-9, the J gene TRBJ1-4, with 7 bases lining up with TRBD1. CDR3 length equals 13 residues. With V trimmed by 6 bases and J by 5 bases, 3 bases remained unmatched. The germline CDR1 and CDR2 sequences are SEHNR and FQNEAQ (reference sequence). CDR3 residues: CASRQGLNEKLFF. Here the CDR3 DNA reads TGTGCCAGCAGACAGGGGCTGAATGAAAAACTGTTTTTT.

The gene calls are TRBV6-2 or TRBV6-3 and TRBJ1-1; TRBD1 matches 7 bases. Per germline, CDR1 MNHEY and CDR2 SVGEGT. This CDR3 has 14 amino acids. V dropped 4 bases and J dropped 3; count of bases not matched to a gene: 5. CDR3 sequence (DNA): TGTGCCAGCAGTTCGGGACAGCGGCACACTGAAGCTTTCTTT. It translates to CASSSGQRHTEAFF.

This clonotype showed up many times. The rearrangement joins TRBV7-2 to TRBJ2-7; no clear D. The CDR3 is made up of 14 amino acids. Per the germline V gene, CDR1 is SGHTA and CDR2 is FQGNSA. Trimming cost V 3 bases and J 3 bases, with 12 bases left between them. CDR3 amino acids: CASSFVDKVYEQYF. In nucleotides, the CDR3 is TGTGCCAGCAGCTTCGTTGATAAGGTCTACGAGCAGTACTTC. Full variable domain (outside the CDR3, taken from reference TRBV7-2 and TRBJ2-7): GAGVSQSPSNKVTEKGKDVELRCDPISGHTALYWYRQSLGQGLEFLIYFQGNSAPDKSGLPSDRFSAERTGGSVSTLTIQRTQQEDSAVYLCASSFVDKVYEQYFGPGTRLTVT.

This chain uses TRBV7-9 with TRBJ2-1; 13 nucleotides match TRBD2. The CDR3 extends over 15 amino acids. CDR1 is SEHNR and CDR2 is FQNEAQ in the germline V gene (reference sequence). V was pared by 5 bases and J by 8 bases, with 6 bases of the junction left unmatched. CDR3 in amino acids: CASSGTSGGADEQFF. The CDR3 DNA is TGTGCCAGCAGCGGTACTAGCGGGGGGGCTGATGAGCAGTTCTTC.

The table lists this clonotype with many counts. The CDR3 DNA reads as TGTGCCAGCAGTCGGGACAGGGGGATCGATGAGCAGTTCTTC. This gives the protein CASSRDRGIDEQFF. The chain employs TRBV28 and TRBJ2-1, with 11 positions matching TRBD1. This CDR3 has 14 residues. Germline V gives CDR1 MDHEN, CDR2 SYDVKM. Losses at the gene ends were 5 bases for V and 8 bases for J; bases not matched to a gene: 5.

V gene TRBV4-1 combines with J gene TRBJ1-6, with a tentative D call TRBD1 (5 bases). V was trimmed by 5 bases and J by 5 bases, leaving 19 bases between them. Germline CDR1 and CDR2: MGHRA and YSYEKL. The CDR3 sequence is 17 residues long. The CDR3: CASSWGHRIPNNSPLHF. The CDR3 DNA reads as TGCGCCAGCAGCTGGGGCCACAGGATTCCTAATAATTCACCCCTCCACTTT.

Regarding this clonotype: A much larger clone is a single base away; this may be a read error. The CDR3: CASSLGPTLGGTQYF. The CDR3 region has the DNA TGTGCCAGCAGCTTAGGACCGACATTGGGAGGGACCCAGTACTTC. The chain recombines TRBV7-3 with TRBJ2-5; TRBD2 might be the D (6 bases). Trimming shortened V by 2 bases and J by 7 bases, and 17 bases separated the two germline ends. This CDR3 is 15 amino acids long. Germline V CDR1 and CDR2: SGHTA, FQGTGA.

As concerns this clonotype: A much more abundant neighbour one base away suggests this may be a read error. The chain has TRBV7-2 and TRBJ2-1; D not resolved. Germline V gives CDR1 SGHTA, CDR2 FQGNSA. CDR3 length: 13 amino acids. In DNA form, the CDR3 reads TGTGCCGGCAGCTCCTACCATGACAATGAGCAGTTCTTC. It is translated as CAGSSYHDNEQFF.

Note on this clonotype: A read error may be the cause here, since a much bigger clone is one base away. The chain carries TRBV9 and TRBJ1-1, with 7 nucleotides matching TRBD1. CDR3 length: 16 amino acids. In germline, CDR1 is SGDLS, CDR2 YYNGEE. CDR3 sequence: CASSASRTGGNTKAFF. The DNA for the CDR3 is TGTGCCAGCAGCGCTTCCCGGACAGGCGGGAACACTAAAGCTTTCTTT.

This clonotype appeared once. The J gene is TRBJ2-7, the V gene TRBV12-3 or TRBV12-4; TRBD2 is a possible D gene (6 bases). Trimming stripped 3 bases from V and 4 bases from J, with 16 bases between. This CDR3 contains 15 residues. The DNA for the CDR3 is TGTGCCAGCAGTTTGTCCGGGAGTGGGATTTACGAGCAGTACTTC. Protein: CASSLSGSGIYEQYF.

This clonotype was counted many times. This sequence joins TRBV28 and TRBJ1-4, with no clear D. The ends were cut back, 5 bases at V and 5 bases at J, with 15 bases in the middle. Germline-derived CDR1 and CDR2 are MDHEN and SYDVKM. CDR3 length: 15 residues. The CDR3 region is CASSRTNGGNEKLFF. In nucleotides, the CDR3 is TGTGCCAGCAGTCGGACGAACGGCGGCAATGAAAAACTGTTTTTT. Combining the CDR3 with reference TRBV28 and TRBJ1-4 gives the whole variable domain DVKVTQSSRYLVKRTGEKVFLECVQDMDHENMFWYRQDPGLGLRLIYFSYDVKMKEKGDIPEGYSVSREKKERFSLILESASTNQTSMYLCASSRTNGGNEKLFFGSGTQLSVL.

CDR3 DNA: TGTGCCAGCAGCCAAGACAGGGGAACTAATGAAAAACTGTTTTTT. This codes for CASSQDRGTNEKLFF. This chain links TRBV4-2 with TRBJ1-4; a possible D gene is TRBD1 (6 bases). The V gene's germline CDR1 is LGHNA and CDR2 YNFKEQ. This CDR3 contains 15 residues. Trimming pared 0 bases from V and 1 base from J, leaving 6 bases between.

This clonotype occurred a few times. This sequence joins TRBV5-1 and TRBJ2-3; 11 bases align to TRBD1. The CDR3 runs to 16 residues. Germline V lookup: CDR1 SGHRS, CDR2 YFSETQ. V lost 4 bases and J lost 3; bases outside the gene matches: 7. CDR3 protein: CASSRGQGEGTDTQYF. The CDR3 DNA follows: TGCGCCAGCAGCAGGGGACAGGGGGAGGGGACAGATACGCAGTATTTT.

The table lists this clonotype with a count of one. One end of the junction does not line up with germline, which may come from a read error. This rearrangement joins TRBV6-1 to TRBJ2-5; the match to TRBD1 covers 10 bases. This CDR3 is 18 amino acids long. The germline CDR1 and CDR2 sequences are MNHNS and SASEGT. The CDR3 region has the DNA TGTGCCAGCCTAAATGAAGTCGGGACAGGGGTGTACCAAGAGACCCATTACTTC. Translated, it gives CASLNEVGTGVYQETHYF.

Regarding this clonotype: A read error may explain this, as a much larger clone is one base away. The CDR3 reads CASSLTSQYTGTQYF. CDR3 nucleotide sequence: TGCGCCAGCAGCTTGACTTCTCAGTACACAGGTACGCAGTATTTT. The J gene is TRBJ2-3, the V gene TRBV5-1; perhaps TRBD1 as D (5 bases). Germline CDR1 is SGHRS and CDR2 is YFSETQ. There are 15 residues in the CDR3.

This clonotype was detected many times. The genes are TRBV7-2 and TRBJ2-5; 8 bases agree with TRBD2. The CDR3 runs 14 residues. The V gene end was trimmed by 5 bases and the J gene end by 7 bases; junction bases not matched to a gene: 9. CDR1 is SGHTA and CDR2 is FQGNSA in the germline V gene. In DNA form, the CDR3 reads TGTGCCAGCAGCACCGAGCGGGGGCTGGGGACCCAGTACTTC. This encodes CASSTERGLGTQYF.

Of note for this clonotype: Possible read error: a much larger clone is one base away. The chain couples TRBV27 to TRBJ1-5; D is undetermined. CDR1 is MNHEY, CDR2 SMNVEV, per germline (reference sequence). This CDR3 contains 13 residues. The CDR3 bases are TGTGCCTGCAGTCCGCGGAGCAATCAGCCCCAGCATTTT. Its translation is CACSPRSNQPQHF.

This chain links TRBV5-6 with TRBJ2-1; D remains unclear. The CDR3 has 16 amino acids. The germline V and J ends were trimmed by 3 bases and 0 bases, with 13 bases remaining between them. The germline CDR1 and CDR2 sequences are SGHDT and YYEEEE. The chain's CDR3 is CASSWMTIGSYNEQFF. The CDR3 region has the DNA TGTGCCAGCAGCTGGATGACGATAGGCTCCTACAATGAGCAGTTCTTC.

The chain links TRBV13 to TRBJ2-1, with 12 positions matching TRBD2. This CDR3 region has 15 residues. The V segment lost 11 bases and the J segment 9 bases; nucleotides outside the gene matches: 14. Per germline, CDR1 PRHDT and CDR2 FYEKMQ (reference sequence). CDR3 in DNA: TGTGCCTGGAGTCCTCGACTAGCGGGGGTTAGTGAGCAGTTCTTC. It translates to CAWSPRLAGVSEQFF.

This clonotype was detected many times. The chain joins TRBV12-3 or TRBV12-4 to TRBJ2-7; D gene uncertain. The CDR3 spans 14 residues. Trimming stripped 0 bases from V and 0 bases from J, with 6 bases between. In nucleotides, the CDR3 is TGTGCCAGCAGTTTAGCAGTGATCTCCTACGAGCAGTACTTC. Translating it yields CASSLAVISYEQYF.

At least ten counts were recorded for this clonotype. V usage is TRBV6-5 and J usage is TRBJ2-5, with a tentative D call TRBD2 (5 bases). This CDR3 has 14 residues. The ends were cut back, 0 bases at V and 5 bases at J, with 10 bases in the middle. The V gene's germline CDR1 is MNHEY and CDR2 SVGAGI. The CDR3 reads CASSYSSAAETQYF. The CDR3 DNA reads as TGTGCCAGCAGTTACTCGTCAGCGGCGGAGACCCAGTACTTC.

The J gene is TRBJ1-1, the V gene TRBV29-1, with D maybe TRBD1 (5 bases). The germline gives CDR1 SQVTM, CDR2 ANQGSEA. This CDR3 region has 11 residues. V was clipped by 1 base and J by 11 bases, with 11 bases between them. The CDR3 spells CSVEVGPGAFF. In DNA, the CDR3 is TGCAGCGTTGAAGTGGGACCCGGGGCTTTCTTT.

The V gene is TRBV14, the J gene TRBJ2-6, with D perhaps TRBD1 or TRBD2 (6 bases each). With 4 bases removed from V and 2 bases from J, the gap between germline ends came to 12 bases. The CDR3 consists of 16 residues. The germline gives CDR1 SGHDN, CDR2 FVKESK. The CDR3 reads CASSPLGGPGANVLTF. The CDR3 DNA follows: TGTGCCAGCAGCCCCTTGGGGGGCCCTGGGGCCAACGTCCTGACTTTC.

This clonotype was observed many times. As DNA, the CDR3 is TGTGCCAGCAGCTTAGGAGGGACACCTAACTATGGCTACACCTTC. Protein sequence: CASSLGGTPNYGYTF. This chain uses TRBV7-2 with TRBJ1-2; a possible D gene is TRBD1 (6 bases). Germline CDR1 reads SGHTA; CDR2 reads FQGNSA. The CDR3 totals 15 residues. Trimming took off 1 base at V and 0 bases at J, with 9 bases between the two ends.

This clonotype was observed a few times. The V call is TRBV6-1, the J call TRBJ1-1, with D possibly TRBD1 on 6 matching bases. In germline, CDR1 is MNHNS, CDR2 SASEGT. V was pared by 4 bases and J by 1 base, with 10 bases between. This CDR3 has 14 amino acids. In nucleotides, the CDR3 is TGTGCCAGCAGTGTAGAGACAGGGAACACTGAAGCTTTCTTT. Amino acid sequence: CASSVETGNTEAFF.